The source of this TCR beta chain is a study of early T cells in non-severe SARS-CoV-2 infection. This clonotype was picked up a small number of times. TCRdb re-analysed the 5' RACE reads in MiXCR, keeping a single row per CDR3 protein. Among over 25,000 distinct CDR3 sequences listed, 8.5% to 10% were seen once. Germline values: CDR1 SGHDT, CDR2 YYEEEE. The CDR3 contains 11 residues. V gave up 3 bases and J gave up 3 bases, with 3 bases separating them. This chain uses TRBV5-6 with TRBJ1-1; no reliable D call. The TCR was taken from an adult who was a healthcare worker with PCR-confirmed SARS-CoV-2 infection or an uninfected control (not recorded which). The sample comprised whole blood. CDR3 region: CASSSYTEAFF. In nucleotides, the CDR3 is TGTGCCAGCAGCTCCTACACTGAAGCTTTCTTT.